These T cell receptor beta chains were read from a single sample in a study of T cell responses to AZD1222 COVID-19 vaccine. The table came from immunoSEQ multiplex PCR; TCRdb's copy has only in-frame clones and leaves some out. The profile shows some 79,000 clones, 75% to 90% of them singletons. Sequenced material: peripheral blood, taken 28 days after the second AZD1222 dose. The receptors derive from an adult who received the AZD1222 COVID-19 vaccine. Both conserved end residues are trimmed from each CDR3.

11	TRBJ2-5	TRBV18	ASSPSQQETQY
10	TRBJ2-1	TRBV12-3/TRBV12-4	ASSSGYNEQF
11	TRBJ1-2	TRBV28	ASRGTGNYGYT
13	TRBJ1-2	TRBV24-1	ATSDLSGDPLGYT
16	TRBJ2-1	TRBV7-2	ASSLALGGLSSYNEQF
8	TRBJ2-1	TRBV6-6	ASREDEQF
13	TRBJ1-1	TRBV30	AWSLLDREITEAF
11	TRBJ1-2	TRBV7-9	ASSLELFYGYT
11	TRBJ2-7	TRBV5-1	ASSPGRLGEQY
13	TRBJ1-4	TRBV5-1	ASSLEGQGYEKLF